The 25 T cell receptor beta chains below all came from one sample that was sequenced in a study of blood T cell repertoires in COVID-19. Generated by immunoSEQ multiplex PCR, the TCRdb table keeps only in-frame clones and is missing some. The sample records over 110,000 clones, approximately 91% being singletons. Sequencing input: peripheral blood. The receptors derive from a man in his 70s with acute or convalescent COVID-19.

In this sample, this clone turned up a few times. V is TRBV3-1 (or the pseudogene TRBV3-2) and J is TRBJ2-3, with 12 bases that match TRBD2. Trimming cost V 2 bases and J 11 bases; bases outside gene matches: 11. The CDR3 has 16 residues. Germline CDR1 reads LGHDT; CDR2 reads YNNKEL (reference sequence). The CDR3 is CASSQQGTSGYLGQYF. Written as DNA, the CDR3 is TGTGCCAGCAGCCAACAAGGGACTAGCGGGTACCTAGGGCAGTATTTT.

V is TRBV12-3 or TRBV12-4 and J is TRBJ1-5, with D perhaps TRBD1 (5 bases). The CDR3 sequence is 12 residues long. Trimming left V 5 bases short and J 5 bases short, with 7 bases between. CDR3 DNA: TGTGCCAGCAGTACCAGGGATCAGCCCCAGCATTTT. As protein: CASSTRDQPQHF.

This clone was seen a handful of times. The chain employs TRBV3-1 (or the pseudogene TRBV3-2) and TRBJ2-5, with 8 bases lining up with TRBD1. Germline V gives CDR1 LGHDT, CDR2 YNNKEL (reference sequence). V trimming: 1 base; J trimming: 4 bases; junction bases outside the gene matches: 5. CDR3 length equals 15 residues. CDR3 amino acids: CASSQGQGLGETQYF. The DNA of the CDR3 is TGTGCCAGCAGCCAAGGACAGGGGCTGGGAGAGACCCAGTACTTC.

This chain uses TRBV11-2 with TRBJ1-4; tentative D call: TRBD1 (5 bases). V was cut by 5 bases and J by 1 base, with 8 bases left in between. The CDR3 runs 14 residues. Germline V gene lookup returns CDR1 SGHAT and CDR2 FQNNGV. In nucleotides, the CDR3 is TGTGCCAGCAGCCCCAGGGAAACTAATGAAAAACTGTTTTTT. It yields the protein CASSPRETNEKLFF. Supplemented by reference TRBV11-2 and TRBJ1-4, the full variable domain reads EAGVAQSPRYKIIEKRQSVAFWCNPISGHATLYWYQQILGQGPKLLIQFQNNGVVDDSQLPKDRFSAERLKGVDSTLKIQPAKLEDSAVYLCASSPRETNEKLFFGSGTQLSVL.

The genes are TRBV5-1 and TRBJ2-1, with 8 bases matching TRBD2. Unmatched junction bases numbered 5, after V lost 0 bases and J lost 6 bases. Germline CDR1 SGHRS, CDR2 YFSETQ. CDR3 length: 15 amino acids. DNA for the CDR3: TGCGCCAGCAGCTTGGGAGGACTAGCTCGCAATGAGCAGTTCTTC. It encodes CASSLGGLARNEQFF.

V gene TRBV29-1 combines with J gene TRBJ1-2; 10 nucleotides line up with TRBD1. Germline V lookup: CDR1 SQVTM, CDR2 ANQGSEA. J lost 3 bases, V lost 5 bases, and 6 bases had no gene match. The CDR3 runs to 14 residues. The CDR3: CSVRTGGADYGYTF. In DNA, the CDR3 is TGCAGCGTTCGGACAGGGGGTGCCGACTATGGCTACACCTTC.

DNA of the CDR3: TGCGCCAGCAGCTCCGGGACAGGGAACACTGAAGCTTTCTTT. Translated: CASSSGTGNTEAFF. The rearrangement links TRBV5-1 to TRBJ1-1, with TRBD1 matching 8 bases. The CDR3 is 14 amino acids. Germline V gene sequence: CDR1 SGHRS, CDR2 YFSETQ. After removal of 3 bases from V and 1 base from J, the junction contained 2 bases not matched to a gene.

The CDR3 region is CASSQGTGAAQPQHF. CDR3 bases: TGTGCCAGCAGCCAAGGGACAGGGGCTGCTCAGCCCCAGCATTTT. V usage is TRBV3-1 (or the pseudogene TRBV3-2) and J usage is TRBJ1-5; TRBD1 matches 9 bases. V was pared by 1 base and J by 6 bases, with 4 bases of the junction left unmatched. Germline CDR1 and CDR2: LGHDT and YNNKEL (reference sequence). The CDR3 consists of 15 residues.

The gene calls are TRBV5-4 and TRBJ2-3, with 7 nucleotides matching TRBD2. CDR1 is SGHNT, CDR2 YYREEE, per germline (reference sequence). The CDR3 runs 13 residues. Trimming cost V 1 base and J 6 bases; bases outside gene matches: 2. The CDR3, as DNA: TGTGCCAGCAGCTTGAAGGGAGGGGATACGCAGTATTTT. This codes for CASSLKGGDTQYF. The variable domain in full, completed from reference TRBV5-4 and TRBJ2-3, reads ETGVTQSPTHLIKTRGQQVTLRCSSQSGHNTVSWYQQALGQGPQFIFQYYREEENGRGNFPPRFSGLQFPNYSSELNVNALELDDSALYLCASSLKGGDTQYFGPGTRLTVL.

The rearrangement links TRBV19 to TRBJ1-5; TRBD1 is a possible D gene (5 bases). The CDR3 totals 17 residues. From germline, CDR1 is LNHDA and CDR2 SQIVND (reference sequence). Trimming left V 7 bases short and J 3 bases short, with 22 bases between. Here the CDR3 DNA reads TGTGCCAGTAACGCCAGGGTACGGGGGATAACCAATCAGCCCCAGCATTTT. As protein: CASNARVRGITNQPQHF.

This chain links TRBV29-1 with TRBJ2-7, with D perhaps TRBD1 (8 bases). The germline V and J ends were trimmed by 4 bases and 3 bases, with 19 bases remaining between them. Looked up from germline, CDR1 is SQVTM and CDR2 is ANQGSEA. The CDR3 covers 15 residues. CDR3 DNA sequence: TGCAGCGTTGTGGGGGGGACAGGCTTTTACTACGAGCAGTACTTC. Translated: CSVVGGTGFYYEQYF.

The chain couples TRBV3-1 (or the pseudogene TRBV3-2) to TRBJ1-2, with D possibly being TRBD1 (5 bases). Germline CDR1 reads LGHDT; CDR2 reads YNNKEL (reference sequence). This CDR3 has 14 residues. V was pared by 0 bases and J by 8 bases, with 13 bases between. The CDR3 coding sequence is TGTGCCAGCAGCCAAGATTGGCAGGGCGAGGGCTACACCTTC. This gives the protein CASSQDWQGEGYTF.

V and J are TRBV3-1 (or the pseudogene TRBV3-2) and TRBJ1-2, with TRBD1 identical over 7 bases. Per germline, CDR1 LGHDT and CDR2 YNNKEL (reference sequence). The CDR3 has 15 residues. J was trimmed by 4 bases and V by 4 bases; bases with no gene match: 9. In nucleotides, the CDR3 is TGTGCCAGCAGCCGACGAGGGGGCCCCTTCTATGGCTACACCTTC. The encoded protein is CASSRRGGPFYGYTF.

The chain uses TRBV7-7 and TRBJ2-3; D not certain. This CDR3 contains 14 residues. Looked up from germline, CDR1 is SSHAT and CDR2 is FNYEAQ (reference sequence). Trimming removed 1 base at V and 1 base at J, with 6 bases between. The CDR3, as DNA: TGTGCCAGCAGCTTAGGCGCCGGCACAGATACGCAGTATTTT. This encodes CASSLGAGTDTQYF.

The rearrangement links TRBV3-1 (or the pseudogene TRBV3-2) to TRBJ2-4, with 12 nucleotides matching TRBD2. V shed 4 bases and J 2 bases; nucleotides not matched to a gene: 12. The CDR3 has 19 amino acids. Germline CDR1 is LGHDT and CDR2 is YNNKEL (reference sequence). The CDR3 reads CASSRETSGRGRTKNIQYF. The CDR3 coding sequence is TGTGCCAGCAGCCGAGAGACTAGCGGGAGAGGAAGGACCAAAAACATTCAGTACTTC.

The CDR3 loop is CASSWAGQGANEQYF. The CDR3, as DNA: TGCGCCAGCAGCTGGGCAGGACAGGGGGCAAACGAGCAGTACTTC. The chain couples TRBV5-1 to TRBJ2-7; TRBD1 matches 11 bases. CDR3 size: 15 residues. V shed 3 bases, J shed 5 bases, and the junction held 7 bases outside the gene matches. CDR1 and CDR2 (germline): SGHRS, YFSETQ. Using reference TRBV5-1 and TRBJ2-7 for the parts outside the CDR3, the full variable domain is KAGVTQTPRYLIKTRGQQVTLSCSPISGHRSVSWYQQTPGQGLQFLFEYFSETQRNKGNFPGRFSGRQFSNSRSEMNVSTLELGDSALYLCASSWAGQGANEQYFGPGTRLTVT.

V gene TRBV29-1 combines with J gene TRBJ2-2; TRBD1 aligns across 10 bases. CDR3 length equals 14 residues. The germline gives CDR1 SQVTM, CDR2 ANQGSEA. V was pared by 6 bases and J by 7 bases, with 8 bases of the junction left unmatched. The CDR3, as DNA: TGCAGCGTATGGACAGGGGGAATGGTCGGGGAGCTGTTTTTT. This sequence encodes CSVWTGGMVGELFF.

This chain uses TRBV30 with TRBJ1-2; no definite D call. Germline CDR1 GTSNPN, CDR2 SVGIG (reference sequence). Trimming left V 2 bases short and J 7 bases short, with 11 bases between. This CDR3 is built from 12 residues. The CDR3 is CAWSPAQAGYTF. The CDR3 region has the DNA TGTGCCTGGAGTCCGGCGCAGGCTGGCTACACCTTC.

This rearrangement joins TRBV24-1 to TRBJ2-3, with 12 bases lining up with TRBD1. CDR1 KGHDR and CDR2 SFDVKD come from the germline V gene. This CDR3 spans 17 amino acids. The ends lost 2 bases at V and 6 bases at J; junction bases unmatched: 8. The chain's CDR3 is CATSDYPGQGAGDTQYF. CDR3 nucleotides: TGTGCCACCAGTGATTATCCGGGACAGGGGGCGGGGGATACGCAGTATTTT.

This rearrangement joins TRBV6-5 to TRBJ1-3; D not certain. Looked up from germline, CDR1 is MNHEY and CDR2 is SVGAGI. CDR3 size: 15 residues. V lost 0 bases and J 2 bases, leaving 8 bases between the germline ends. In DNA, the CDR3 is TGTGCCAGCAGTTACTCGTCGGGAGCTGGAAACACCATATATTTT. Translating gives CASSYSSGAGNTIYF.

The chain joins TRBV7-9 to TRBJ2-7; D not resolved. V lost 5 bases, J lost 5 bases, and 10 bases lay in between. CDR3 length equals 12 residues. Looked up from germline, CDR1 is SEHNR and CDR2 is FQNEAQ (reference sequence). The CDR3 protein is CASSPLRNEQYF. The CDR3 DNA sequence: TGTGCCAGCAGCCCACTAAGGAACGAGCAGTACTTC.

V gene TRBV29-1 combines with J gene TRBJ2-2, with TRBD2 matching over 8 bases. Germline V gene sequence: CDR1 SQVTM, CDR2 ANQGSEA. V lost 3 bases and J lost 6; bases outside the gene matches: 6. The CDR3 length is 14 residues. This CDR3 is CSVEGTSGAGELFF. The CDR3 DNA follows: TGCAGCGTTGAGGGGACTAGTGGAGCCGGGGAGCTGTTTTTT.

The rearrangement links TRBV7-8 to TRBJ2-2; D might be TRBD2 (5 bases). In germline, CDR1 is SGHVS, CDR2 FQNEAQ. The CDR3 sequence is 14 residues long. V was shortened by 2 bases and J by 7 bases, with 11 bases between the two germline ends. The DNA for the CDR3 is TGTGCCAGCAGCTTAATGGAGGCCAGCGGGGAGCTGTTTTTT. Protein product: CASSLMEASGELFF.

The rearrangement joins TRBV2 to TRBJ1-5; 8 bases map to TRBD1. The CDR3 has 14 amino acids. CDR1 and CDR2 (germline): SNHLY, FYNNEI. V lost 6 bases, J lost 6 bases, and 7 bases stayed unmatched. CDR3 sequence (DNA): TGTGCCAGCAGCGAACAGGGGGTCGGTCAGCCCCAGCATTTT. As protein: CASSEQGVGQPQHF.

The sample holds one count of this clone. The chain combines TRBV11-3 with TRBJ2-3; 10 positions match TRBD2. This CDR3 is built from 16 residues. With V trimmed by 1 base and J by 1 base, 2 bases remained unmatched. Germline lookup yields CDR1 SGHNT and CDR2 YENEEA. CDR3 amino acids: CASSLGLAGGTDTQYF. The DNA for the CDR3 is TGTGCCAGCAGCTTAGGCCTAGCGGGAGGCACAGATACGCAGTATTTT. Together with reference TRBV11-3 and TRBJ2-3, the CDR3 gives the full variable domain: EAGVVQSPRYKIIEKKQPVAFWCNPISGHNTLYWYLQNLGQGPELLIRYENEEAVDDSQLPKDRFSAERLKGVDSTLKIQPAELGDSAVYLCASSLGLAGGTDTQYFGPGTRLTVL.